This T cell receptor beta chain was identified in a study of blood T cells in healthy people across ages. The overall study: In model experiments, template switching was able to capture about one barcoded beta molecule for every two T cells that were present.

Regarding the study as a whole: It was held that diversity estimates obtained from one million T cells represented underestimates. Per million T cells, TCR beta diversity dropped roughly linearly as age increased.

Isolated per sample were at least 7 million PBMCs. Sample-barcoded 5' priming and a J-beta primer mix drove a second PCR of roughly 6 to 12 cycles. TCRdb re-called the 5' RACE reads through MiXCR, storing one row per CDR3 protein. The data show about 970,000 distinct CDR3 sequences, roughly 51% seen once. Trimming took 0 bases from V and 6 from J; bases not matched to a gene: 6. The CDR3 loop spans 16 amino acids. Germline lookup yields CDR1 MGHRA and CDR2 YSYEKL. There are a few counts of this clonotype. Its target is unknown. Sequenced: blood. The clonotype was recovered from a woman aged 55 to 70 in good health. J is TRBJ1-5 and V is TRBV4-1; 9 bases are a match to TRBD1. The CDR3, as DNA: TGCGCCAGCAGCCAAGAATTACAGGGGGCTAGTCAGCCCCAGCATTTT. Encoded protein: CASSQELQGASQPQHF.